This T cell receptor (beta chain) was retrieved from a study of T cells in Graves' hyperthyroidism and ophthalmopathy. Trimming removed 2 bases from V and 4 bases from J; junction bases left unmatched: 14. The length of the CDR3 is 18 residues. Germline V gives CDR1 MNHEY, CDR2 SVGEGT. Uncontrolled infection, other autoimmune disease, pregnancy or lactation led to exclusion. Clinicians diagnosed patients from clinical symptoms, serum thyroxine and TRAb, thyroid ultrasound and orbital computed tomography. Fresh peripheral blood, 10 ml, yielded the PBMCs. This clonotype was seen only a few times. RNA transcripts gave rise to amplified TCR beta CDR3 regions. HTBI primers were used for first-round RT-PCR of the TCR CDR3. TCRdb itself ran the multiplex PCR reads through MiXCR, one entry per CDR3 protein. The table includes 300,000 to 450,000 distinct CDR3 sequences, around 15% detected once.

This clonotype originated in a woman in her twenties or thirties with Graves' ophthalmopathy. Source material: blood. The genes are TRBV6-2 or TRBV6-3 and TRBJ2-7; 10 bases match TRBD1. The CDR3 sequence: CASSYVRGQGSIDYEQYF. CDR3 bases: TGTGCCAGCAGTTACGTACGGGGACAGGGGAGTATCGATTACGAGCAGTACTTC.